This TCR beta chain stems from a study of early T cells in non-severe SARS-CoV-2 infection. Findings and caveats of the study: VDJdb matching skewed toward anti-spike CD8 responses, missing private and CD4 specificities.

This clonotype turned up a few times. Its antigen is undetermined. J gave up 4 bases and V 7 bases, and 5 bases lay outside the gene matches. There are 13 residues in the CDR3. Germline V gene data show CDR1 as MDHEN and CDR2 as SYDVKM. Unique molecular identifiers were added to individual cDNA molecules. TCRdb re-called the 5' RACE reads through MiXCR, storing one row per CDR3 protein. Seen here are tens of thousands of distinct CDR3 sequences, around 6.5% observed once, and the top ten hold around 5%. The clonotype comes from an adult who was a healthcare worker with PCR-confirmed SARS-CoV-2 infection or an uninfected control (not recorded which). The rearrangement links TRBV28 to TRBJ2-5; 8 bases map to TRBD2. Sequencing used whole blood. The CDR3 sequence is CASNKAGAETQYF. CDR3 DNA sequence: TGTGCCAGCAATAAAGCGGGAGCAGAGACCCAGTACTTC.